The sequence of this T cell receptor (beta chain) was determined in a study of blood T cell repertoires in COVID-19. Across the study: In each case, the material was cDNA or gDNA derived from T cells, B-cell-depleted T cells, or PBMCs.

Repertoires were generated with immunoSEQ multiplex PCR, while TCRdb's copy carries only in-frame clones and drops some. The table shows 150,000 to 200,000 clones, with roughly four fifths occurring only once. This CDR3 region has 16 residues. Germline loops: CDR1 SGHTA, CDR2 FQGNSA. V shed 5 bases, J shed 1 base, and the junction held 9 bases outside the gene matches. The chain carries TRBV7-2 and TRBJ2-3; 7 bases are a match to TRBD2. Material for sequencing was peripheral blood. The receptor comes from an elderly woman with acute or convalescent COVID-19. The CDR3 region is CASSPGRWAGTDTQYF. In nucleotides, the CDR3 is TGTGCCAGCAGCCCCGGGAGGTGGGCGGGCACAGATACGCAGTATTTT.